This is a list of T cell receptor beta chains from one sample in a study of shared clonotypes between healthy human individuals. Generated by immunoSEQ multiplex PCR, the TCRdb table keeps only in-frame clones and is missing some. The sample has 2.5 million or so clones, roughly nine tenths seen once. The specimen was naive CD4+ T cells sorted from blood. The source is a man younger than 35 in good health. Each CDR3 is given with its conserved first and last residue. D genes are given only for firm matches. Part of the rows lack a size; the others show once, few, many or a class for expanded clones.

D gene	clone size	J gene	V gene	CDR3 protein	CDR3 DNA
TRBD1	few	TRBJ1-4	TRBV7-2	CASSLGTGGEKLFF	TGTGCCAGCAGCTTAGGGACAGGGGGTGAAAAACTGTTTTTT
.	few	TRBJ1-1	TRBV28	CASIENTEAFF	TGTGCCAGCATCGAAAACACTGAAGCTTTCTTT
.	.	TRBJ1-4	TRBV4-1	CASSGGAIGNEKLFF	TGCGCCAGCAGCGGGGGGGCCATAGGTAATGAAAAACTGTTTTTT
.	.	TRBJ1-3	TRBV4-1	CASSQEPFGWGSGNTIYF	TGCGCCAGCAGCCAAGAACCCTTTGGTTGGGGCTCTGGAAACACCATATATTTT
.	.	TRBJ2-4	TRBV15	CATRGGGGQNIQYF	TGTGCCACCAGAGGGGGCGGGGGCCAAAACATTCAGTACTTC
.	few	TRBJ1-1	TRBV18	CASSPQQTENTEAFF	TGTGCCAGCTCACCACAACAGACCGAGAACACTGAAGCTTTCTTT
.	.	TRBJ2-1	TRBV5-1	CASSLNGDLNEQFF	TGCGCCAGCAGCTTAAACGGGGATCTAAATGAGCAGTTCTTC
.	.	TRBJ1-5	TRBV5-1	CASSLYGNQPQHF	TGCGCCAGCAGTTTATATGGCAATCAGCCCCAGCATTTT
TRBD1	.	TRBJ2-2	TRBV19	CASSRQGAGANTGELFF	TGTGCCAGTAGTAGACAGGGGGCCGGGGCGAACACCGGGGAGCTGTTTTTT
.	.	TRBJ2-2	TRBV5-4	CASSERGLINTGELFF	TGTGCCAGCAGTGAACGGGGCTTGATTAACACCGGGGAGCTGTTTTTT
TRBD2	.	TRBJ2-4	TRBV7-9	CASSRTSGTSQNIQYF	TGTGCCAGCAGCAGAACATCCGGGACTAGTCAAAACATTCAGTACTTC
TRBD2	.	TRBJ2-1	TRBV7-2	CASSSRAGGGFF	TGTGCCAGCAGCTCCCGAGCGGGAGGAGGGTTCTTC
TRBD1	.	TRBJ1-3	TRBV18	CASSPSGTGGSSGNTIYF	TGTGCCAGCTCACCAAGTGGGACAGGGGGAAGCTCTGGAAACACCATATATTTT
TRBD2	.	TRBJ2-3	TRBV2	CASSAQGLAGADTQYF	TGTGCCAGCAGTGCACAAGGGCTAGCGGGCGCAGATACGCAGTATTTT
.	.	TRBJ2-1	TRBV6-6	CASSHLAPLSNEQFF	TGTGCCAGCAGTCATCTAGCCCCCCTCTCAAATGAGCAGTTCTTC
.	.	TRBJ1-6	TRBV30	CAWEENSPLHF	TGTGCCTGGGAGGAAAATTCACCCCTCCACTTT
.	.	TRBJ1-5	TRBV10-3	CAISDLSQGNQPQHF	TGTGCCATCAGTGATCTCTCACAGGGCAATCAGCCCCAGCATTTT
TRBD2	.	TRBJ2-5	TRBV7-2	CASSSGTGRGARGETQYF	TGTGCCAGCAGCTCCGGGACGGGGCGGGGGGCCAGGGGAGAGACCCAGTACTTC
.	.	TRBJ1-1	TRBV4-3	CASSQTDGRRTEAFF	TGCGCCAGCAGCCAGACGGACGGGAGGAGGACTGAAGCTTTCTTT
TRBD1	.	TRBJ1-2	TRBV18	CASSPGQSNGYTF	TGTGCCAGCTCACCGGGACAGTCGAATGGCTACACCTTC
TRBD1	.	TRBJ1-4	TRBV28	CASSSGTGSEKLFF	TGTGCCAGCAGTTCCGGGACAGGGAGCGAAAAACTGTTTTTT
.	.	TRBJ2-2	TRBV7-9	CASSLGPAANTGELFF	TGTGCCAGCAGCTTAGGACCGGCAGCGAACACCGGGGAGCTGTTTTTT
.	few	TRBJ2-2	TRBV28	CASSSPSFGTGELFF	TGTGCCAGCAGTTCCCCGAGTTTTGGCACCGGGGAGCTGTTTTTT
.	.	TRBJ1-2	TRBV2	CASSEGRGNYGYTF	TGTGCCAGCAGTGAGGGCAGGGGTAACTATGGCTACACCTTC
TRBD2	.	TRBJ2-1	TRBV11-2	CASSLLTSGPSYNEQFF	TGTGCCAGCAGCTTATTGACTAGCGGGCCATCCTACAATGAGCAGTTCTTC
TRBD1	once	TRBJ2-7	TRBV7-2	CASSPDRGRSGEQYF	TGTGCCAGCAGCCCGGACAGGGGGCGTAGTGGCGAGCAGTACTTC
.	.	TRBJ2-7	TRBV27	CASSYGTEIYEQYF	TGTGCCAGCAGTTACGGGACGGAGATCTACGAGCAGTACTTC
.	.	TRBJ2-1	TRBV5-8	CASRVGWTLTYNEQFF	TGTGCCAGCAGAGTGGGGTGGACCCTAACCTACAATGAGCAGTTCTTC
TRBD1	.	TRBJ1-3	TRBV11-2	CASSLGQGGNTIYF	TGTGCCAGCAGCTTAGGACAGGGGGGAAACACCATATATTTT
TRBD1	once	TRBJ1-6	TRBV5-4	CASSSVDRADSPLHF	TGTGCCAGCAGCTCAGTTGACAGGGCGGACTCACCCCTCCACTTT
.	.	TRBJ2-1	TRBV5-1	CASSLTGPDNEQFF	TGCGCCAGCAGCTTGACGGGGCCCGACAATGAGCAGTTCTTC
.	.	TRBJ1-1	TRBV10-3	CAISESQGNTEAFF	TGTGCCATCAGTGAGTCGCAGGGAAACACTGAAGCTTTCTTT
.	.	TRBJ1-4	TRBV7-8	CASSLGLIEKLFF	TGTGCCAGCAGCTTAGGGCTCATAGAAAAACTGTTTTTT
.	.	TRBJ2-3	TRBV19	CASRPEGKWVSSTDTQYF	TGTGCCAGTAGACCCGAGGGAAAGTGGGTATCCAGCACAGATACGCAGTATTTT
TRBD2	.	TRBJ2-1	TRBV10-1	CASSPTSGSGGRYNEQFF	TGCGCCAGCAGTCCAACTAGCGGGAGTGGGGGGAGGTACAATGAGCAGTTCTTC
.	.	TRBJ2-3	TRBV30	CAWSVTTDTQYF	TGTGCCTGGAGTGTAACCACAGATACGCAGTATTTT
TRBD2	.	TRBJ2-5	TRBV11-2	CASQKKRGGSWETQYF	TGTGCCAGCCAAAAAAAGCGGGGGGGCTCTTGGGAGACCCAGTACTTC
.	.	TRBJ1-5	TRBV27	CASSLGAGAESNQPQHF	TGTGCCAGCAGCCTAGGGGCAGGCGCGGAGAGCAATCAGCCCCAGCATTTT
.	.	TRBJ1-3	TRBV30	CAWSLPGTSGNTIYF	TGTGCCTGGAGCCTTCCAGGGACCTCTGGAAACACCATATATTTT
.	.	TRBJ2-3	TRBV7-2	CASTLGGDTQYF	TGTGCCAGCACGCTTGGAGGAGATACGCAGTATTTT
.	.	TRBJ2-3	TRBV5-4	CASSPFGPTSTDTQYF	TGTGCCAGCAGCCCCTTCGGACCGACTAGCACAGATACGCAGTATTTT
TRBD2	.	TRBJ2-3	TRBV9	CASSVDGRATDTQYF	TGTGCCAGCAGCGTGGACGGGAGGGCCACAGATACGCAGTATTTT
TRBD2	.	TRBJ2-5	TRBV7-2	CASSLGPSGGASKTQYF	TGTGCCAGCAGCTTGGGGCCCAGCGGGGGGGCATCGAAGACCCAGTACTTC
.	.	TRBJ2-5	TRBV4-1	CASSQDRGLGETQYF	TGCGCCAGCAGCCAAGATCGGGGGTTAGGAGAGACCCAGTACTTC
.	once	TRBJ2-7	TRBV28	CASSLFPGSNYEQYF	TGTGCCAGCAGTTTATTTCCAGGGTCAAACTACGAGCAGTACTTC
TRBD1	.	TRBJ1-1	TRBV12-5	CASGLWQGDTEAFF	TGTGCTAGTGGTTTGTGGCAGGGGGACACTGAAGCTTTCTTT